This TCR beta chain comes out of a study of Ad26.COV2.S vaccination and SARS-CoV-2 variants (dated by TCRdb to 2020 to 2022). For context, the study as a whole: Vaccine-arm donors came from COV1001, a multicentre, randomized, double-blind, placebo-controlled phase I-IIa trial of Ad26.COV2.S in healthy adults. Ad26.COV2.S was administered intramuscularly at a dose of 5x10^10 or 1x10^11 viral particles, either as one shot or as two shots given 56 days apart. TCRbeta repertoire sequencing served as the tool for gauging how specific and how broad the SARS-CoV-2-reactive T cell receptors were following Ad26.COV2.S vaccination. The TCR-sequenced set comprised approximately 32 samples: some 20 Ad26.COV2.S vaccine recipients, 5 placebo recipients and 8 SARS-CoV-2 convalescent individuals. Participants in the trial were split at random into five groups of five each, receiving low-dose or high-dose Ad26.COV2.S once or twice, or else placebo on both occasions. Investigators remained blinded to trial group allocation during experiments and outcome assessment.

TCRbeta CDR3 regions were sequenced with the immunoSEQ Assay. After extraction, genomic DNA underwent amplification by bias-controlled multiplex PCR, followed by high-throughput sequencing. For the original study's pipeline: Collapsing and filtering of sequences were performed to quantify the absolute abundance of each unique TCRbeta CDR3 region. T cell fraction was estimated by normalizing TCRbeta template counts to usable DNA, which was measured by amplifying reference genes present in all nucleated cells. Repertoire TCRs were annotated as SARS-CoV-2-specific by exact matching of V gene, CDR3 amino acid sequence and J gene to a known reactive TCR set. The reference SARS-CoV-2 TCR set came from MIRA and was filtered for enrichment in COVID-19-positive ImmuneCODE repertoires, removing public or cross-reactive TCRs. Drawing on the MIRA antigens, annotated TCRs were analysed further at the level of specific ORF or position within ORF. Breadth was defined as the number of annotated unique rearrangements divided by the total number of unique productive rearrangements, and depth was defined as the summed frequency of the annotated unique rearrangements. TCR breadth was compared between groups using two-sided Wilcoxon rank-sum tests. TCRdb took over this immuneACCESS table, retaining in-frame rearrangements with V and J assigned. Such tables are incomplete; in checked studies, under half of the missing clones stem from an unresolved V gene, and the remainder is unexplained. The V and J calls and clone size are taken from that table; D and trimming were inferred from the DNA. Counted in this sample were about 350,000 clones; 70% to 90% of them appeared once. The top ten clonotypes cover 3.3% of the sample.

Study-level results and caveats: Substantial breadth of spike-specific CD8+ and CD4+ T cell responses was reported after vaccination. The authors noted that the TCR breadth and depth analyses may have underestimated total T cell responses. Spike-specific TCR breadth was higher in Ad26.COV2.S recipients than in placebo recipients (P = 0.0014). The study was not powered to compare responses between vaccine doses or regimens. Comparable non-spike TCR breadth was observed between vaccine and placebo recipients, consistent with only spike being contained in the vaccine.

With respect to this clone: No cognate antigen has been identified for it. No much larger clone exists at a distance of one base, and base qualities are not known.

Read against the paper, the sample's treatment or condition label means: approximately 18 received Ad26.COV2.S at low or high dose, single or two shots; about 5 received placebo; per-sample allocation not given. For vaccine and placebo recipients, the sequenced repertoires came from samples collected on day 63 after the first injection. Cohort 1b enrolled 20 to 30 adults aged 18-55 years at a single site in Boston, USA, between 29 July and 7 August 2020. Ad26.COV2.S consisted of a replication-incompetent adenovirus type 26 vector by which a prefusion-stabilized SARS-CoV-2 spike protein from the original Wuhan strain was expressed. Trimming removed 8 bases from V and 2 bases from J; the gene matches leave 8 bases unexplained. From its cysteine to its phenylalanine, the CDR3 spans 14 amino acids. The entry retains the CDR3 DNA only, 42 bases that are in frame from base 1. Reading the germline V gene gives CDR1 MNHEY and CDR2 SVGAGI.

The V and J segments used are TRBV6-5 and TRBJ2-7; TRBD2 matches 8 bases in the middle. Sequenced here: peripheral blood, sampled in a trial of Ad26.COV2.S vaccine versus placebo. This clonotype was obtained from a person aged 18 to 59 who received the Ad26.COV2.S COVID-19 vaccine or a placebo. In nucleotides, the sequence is TGTGCCAGCCGCGGGGGGCACAACACCTACGAGCAGTACTTC. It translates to CASRGGHNTYEQYF.